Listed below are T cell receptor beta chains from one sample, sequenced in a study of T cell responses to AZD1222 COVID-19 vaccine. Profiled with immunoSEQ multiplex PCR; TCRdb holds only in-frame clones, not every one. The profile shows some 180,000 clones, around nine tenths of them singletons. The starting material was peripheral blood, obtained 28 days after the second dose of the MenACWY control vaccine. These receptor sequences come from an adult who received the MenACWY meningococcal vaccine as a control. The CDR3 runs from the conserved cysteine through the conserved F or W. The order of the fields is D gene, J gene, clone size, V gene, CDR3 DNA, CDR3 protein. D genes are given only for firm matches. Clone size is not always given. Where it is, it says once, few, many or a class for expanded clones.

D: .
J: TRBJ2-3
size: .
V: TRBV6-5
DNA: TGTGCCAGCAGTTACACAGGGCAGAGCACAGATACGCAGTATTTT
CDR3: CASSYTGQSTDTQYF

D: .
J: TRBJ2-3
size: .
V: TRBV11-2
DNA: TGTGCCAGCAGCTTAGTAGTATTGCCGCAGTATTTT
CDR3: CASSLVVLPQYF

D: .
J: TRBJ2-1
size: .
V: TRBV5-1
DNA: TGCGCCAGCAGCCCCCAGATCAAGGGGGGGGATGAGCAGTTCTTC
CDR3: CASSPQIKGGDEQFF

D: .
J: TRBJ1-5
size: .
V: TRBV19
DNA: TGTGCCAGTAGTTGGGGGGCGGACCAGCCCCAGCATTTT
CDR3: CASSWGADQPQHF

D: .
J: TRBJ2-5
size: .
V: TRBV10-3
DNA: TGTGCCATCAGTGATCTAGAAGAGACCCAGTACTTC
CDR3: CAISDLEETQYF

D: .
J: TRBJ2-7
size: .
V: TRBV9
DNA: TGTGCCAGCAGCGTAGCGGCGAGCTCCTACGAGCAGTACTTC
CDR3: CASSVAASSYEQYF

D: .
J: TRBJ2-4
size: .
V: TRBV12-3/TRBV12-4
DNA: TGTGCCAGCAGCCCTGGACTGGAAAACATTCAGTACTTC
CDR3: CASSPGLENIQYF

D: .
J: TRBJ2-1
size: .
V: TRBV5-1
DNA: TGCGCCAGCAGCTCCCCCTTTCGGGGGAATGAGCAGTTCTTC
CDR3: CASSSPFRGNEQFF

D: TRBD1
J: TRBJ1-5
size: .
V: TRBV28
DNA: TGTGCCAGCAGTTCCATCGGGACAGGGACACGACAGCCCCAGCATTTT
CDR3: CASSSIGTGTRQPQHF

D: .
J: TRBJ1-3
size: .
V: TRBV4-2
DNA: TGTGCCAGCAGCCAAGGAACAGGGAGGTCTGGAAACACCATATATTTT
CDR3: CASSQGTGRSGNTIYF

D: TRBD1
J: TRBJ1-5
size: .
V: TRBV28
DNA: TGTGCCAGCAGTCCCCTCGACAGGGTAAAAGTGAGCCAGCCCCAGCATTTT
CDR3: CASSPLDRVKVSQPQHF

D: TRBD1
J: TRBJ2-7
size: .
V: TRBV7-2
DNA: TGTGCCAGCAGCTTAGGGACAGGACTCTCCTACGAGCAGTACTTC
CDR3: CASSLGTGLSYEQYF

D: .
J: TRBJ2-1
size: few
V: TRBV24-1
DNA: TGTGCCACCAGTGATTCCCTGGGGGGCGAGGGCGATGAGCAGTTCTTC
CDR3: CATSDSLGGEGDEQFF

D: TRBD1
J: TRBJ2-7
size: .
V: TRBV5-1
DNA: TGCGCCAGCAGCCAGGGGGCCTCCTACGAGCAGTACTTC
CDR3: CASSQGASYEQYF

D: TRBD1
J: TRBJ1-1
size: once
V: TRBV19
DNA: TGTGCCAGTAGTTCCGAAGGACAGGGGGGATATTCTGAAGCTTTCTTT
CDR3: CASSSEGQGGYSEAFF

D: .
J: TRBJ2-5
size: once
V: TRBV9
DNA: TGTGCCAGCAGCGTAGGAGGTCGCGGTGAAGAGACCCAGTACTTC
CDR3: CASSVGGRGEETQYF

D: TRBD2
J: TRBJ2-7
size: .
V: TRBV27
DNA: TGTGCCAGCGCCCCTAAAGGGCTAGCGGACTACGAGCAGTACTTC
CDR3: CASAPKGLADYEQYF

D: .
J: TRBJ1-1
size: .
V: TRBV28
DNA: TGTGCCAGCAGTTCCCAGAGGTCCGCTTTCTTT
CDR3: CASSSQRSAFF

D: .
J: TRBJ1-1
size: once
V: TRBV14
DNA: TGTGCCAGCAGCCAAGGGGGCATTATGGGTCCCCACTTC
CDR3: CASSQGGIMGPHF

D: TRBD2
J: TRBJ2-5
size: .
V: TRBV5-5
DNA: TGTGCCAGCAGCCGGGCAGCGGGAATCCAAGAGACCCAGTACTTC
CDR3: CASSRAAGIQETQYF

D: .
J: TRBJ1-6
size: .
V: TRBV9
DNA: TGTGCCAGCAGCGGCGCCGGGACTTATAATTCACCCCTCCACTTT
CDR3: CASSGAGTYNSPLHF

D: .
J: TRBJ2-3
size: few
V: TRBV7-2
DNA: TGTGCCAGCAGCTTAGACTCAGGAGCGTCCGCATATACGCAGTATTTT
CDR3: CASSLDSGASAYTQYF

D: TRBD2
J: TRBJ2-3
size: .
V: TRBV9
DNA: TGTGCCAGCAGCGAATTAGCGGGATGGGGCAGGGATACGCAGTATTTT
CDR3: CASSELAGWGRDTQYF

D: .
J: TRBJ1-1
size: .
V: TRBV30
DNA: TGTGCCTGGAGTGTACTTAAGCTGAACACTGAAGCTTTCTTT
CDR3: CAWSVLKLNTEAFF

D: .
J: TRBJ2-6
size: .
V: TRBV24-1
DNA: TGTGCCACCGGGACAAACTCTGGGGCCAACGTCCTGACTTTC
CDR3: CATGTNSGANVLTF